What follows describes a single T cell receptor (beta chain). This entry is derived from a study of blood T cell repertoires in COVID-19. Study-wide context: There were acute and convalescent COVID-19 samples, and they came from the United States, Italy and Spain.

The CDR3 is 15 residues long. V was pared by 6 bases and J by 6 bases, with 8 bases of the junction left unmatched. Germline-derived CDR1 and CDR2 are MNHEY and SVGAGI. Participants were aged roughly 18 to 90 years, lived in roughly 25 US areas, and enrolled virtually. Self-reported history from a screening survey and questionnaire set each donor's cohort. Recovered status applied to Cohort 3 donors who had two consecutive negative PCRs. It also applied to those with clearance or with symptom resolution. TCRdb's table, derived via immunoSEQ multiplex PCR, lists solely in-frame clones and lacks some. The table lists about 140,000 clones, about 87% of them singletons.

The chain recombines TRBV6-5 with TRBJ1-4; 9 bases agree with TRBD1. Sequencing was done on a sample of PBMCs or T cells enriched from blood (not recorded which). The TCR was taken from a man aged 60 to 75 who had recovered from COVID-19. This CDR3 is CASSYTGGADEKLFF. The CDR3 region has the DNA TGTGCCAGCAGCTATACAGGGGGCGCGGATGAAAAACTGTTTTTT.